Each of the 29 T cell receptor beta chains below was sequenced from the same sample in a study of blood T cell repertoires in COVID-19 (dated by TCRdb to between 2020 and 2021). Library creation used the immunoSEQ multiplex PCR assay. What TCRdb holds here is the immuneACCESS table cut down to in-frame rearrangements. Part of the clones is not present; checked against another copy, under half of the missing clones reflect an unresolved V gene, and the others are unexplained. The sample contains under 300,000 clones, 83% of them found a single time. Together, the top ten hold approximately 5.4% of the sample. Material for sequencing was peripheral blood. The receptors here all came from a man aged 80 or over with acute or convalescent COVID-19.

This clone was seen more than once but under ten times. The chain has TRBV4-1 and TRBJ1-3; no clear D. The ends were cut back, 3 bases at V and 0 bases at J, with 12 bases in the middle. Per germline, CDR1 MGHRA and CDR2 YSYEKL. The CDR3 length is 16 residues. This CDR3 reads CASSHVGGSSGNTIYF. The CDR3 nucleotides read TGCGCCAGCAGCCACGTTGGTGGGAGCTCTGGAAACACCATATATTTT.

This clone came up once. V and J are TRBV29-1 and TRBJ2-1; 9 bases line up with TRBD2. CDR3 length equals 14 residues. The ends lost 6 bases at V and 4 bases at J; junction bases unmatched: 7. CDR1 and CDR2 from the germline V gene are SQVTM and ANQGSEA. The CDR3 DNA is TGCAGCGTCAGGCGGGGGGGCGATTACAATGAGCAGTTCTTC. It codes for CSVRRGGDYNEQFF.

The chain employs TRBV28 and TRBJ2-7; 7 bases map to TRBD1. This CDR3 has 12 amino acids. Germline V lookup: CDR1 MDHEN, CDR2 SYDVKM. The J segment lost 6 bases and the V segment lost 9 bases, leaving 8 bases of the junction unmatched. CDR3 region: CASLTGAGEQYF. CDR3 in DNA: TGTGCCAGTCTAACAGGGGCTGGCGAGCAGTACTTC.

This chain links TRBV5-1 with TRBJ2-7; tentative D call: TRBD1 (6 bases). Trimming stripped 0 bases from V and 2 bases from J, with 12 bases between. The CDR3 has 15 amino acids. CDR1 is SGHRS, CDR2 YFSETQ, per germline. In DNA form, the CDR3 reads TGCGCCAGCAGCTTGGCTACAGGGAACCCCTACGAGCAGTACTTC. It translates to CASSLATGNPYEQYF.

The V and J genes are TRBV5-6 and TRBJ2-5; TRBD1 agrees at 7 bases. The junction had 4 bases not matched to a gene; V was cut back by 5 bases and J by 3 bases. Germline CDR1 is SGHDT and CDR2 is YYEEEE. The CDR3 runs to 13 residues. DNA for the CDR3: TGTGCCAGCAGTATCGGGACAGAAGAGACCCAGTACTTC. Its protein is CASSIGTEETQYF.

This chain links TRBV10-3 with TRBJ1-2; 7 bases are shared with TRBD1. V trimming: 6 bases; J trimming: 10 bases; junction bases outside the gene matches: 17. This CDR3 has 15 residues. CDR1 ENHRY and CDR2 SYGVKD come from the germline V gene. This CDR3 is CAIRVEGTGQKTYTF. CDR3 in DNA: TGTGCCATCAGGGTTGAGGGAACGGGACAGAAAACCTACACCTTC.

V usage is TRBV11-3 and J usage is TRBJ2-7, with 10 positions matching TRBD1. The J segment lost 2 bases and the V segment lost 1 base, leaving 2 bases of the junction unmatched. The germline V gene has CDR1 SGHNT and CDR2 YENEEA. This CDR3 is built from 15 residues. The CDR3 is CASSLGTGGTYEQYF. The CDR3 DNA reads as TGTGCCAGCAGCTTAGGGACAGGGGGGACCTACGAGCAGTACTTC.

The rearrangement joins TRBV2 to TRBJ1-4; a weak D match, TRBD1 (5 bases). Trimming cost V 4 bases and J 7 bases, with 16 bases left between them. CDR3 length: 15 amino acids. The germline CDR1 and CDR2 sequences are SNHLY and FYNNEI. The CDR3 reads CASSGQLGWVEKLFF. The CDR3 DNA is TGTGCCAGCAGTGGACAGTTGGGCTGGGTTGAAAAACTGTTTTTT.

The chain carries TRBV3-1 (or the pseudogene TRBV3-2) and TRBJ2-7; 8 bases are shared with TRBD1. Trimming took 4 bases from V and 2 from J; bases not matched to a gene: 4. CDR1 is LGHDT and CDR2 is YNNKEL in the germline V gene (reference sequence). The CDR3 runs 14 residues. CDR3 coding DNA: TGTGCCAGCAGCCGACAGGGGTCTCCCTACGAGCAGTACTTC. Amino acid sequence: CASSRQGSPYEQYF.

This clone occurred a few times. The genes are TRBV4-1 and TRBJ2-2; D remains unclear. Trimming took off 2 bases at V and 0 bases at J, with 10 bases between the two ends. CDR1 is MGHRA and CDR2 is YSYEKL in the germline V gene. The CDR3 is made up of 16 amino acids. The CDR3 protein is CASSQTWAANTGELFF. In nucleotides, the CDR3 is TGCGCCAGCAGCCAAACTTGGGCCGCGAACACCGGGGAGCTGTTTTTT.

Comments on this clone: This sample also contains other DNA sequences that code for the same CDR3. The CDR3 region is CASSEAGGSYEQYF. The CDR3 region has the DNA TGTGCCAGCAGTGAAGCGGGGGGGAGCTACGAGCAGTACTTC. The chain uses TRBV6-1 and TRBJ2-7; 7 bases line up with TRBD2. Germline V CDR1 and CDR2: MNHNS, SASEGT. V trimming: 0 bases; J trimming: 3 bases; junction bases outside the gene matches: 2. The CDR3 length is 14 residues.

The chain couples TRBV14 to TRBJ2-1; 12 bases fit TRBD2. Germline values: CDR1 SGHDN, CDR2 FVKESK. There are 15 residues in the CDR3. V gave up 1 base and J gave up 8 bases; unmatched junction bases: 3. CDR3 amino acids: CASSQASGRAYEQFF. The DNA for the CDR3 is TGTGCCAGCAGCCAAGCTAGCGGGAGGGCCTATGAGCAGTTCTTC.

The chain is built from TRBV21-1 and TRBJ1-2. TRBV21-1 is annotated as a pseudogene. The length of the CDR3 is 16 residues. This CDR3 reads CASSKRAGGDSYGYTF. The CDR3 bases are TGTGCCAGCAGCAAAAGGGCAGGAGGGGATTCCTATGGCTACACCTTC.

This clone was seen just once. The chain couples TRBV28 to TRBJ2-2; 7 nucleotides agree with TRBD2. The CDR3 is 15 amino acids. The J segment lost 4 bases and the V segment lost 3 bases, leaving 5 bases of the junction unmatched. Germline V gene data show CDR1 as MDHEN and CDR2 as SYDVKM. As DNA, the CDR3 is TGTGCCAGCAGTTTTCGGGGGGTCTTCACCGGGGAGCTGTTTTTT. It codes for CASSFRGVFTGELFF.

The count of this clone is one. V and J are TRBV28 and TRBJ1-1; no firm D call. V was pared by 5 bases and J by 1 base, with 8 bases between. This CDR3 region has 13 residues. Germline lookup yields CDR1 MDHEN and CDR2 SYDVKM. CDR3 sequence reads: CASSPPGNTEAFF. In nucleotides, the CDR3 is TGTGCCAGCAGTCCCCCCGGGAACACTGAAGCTTTCTTT.

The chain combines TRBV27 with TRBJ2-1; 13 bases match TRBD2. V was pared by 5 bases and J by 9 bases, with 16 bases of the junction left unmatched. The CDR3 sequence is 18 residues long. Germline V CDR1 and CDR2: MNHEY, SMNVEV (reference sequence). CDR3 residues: CASSPNPLTSGRQGEQFF. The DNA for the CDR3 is TGTGCCAGCAGTCCCAATCCACTGACTAGCGGGAGGCAAGGTGAGCAGTTCTTC.

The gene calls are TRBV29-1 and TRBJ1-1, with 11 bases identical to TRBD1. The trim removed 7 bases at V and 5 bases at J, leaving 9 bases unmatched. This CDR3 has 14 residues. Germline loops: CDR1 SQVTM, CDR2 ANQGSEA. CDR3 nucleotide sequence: TGCAGCGCCGGGACAGGGGGTTTGGGAACTGAAGCTTTCTTT. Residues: CSAGTGGLGTEAFF. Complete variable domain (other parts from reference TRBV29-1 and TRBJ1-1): SAVISQKPSRDICQRGTSLTIQCQVDSQVTMMFWYRQQPGQSLTLIATANQGSEATYESGFVIDKFPISRPNLTFSTLTVSNMSPEDSSIYLCSAGTGGLGTEAFFGQGTRLTVV.

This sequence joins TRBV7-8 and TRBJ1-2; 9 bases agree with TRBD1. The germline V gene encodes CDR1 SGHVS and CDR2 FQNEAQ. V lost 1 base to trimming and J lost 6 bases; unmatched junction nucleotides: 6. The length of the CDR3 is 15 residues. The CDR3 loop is CASSLDPGQGNGYTF. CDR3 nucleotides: TGTGCCAGCAGCTTAGACCCGGGACAGGGAAATGGCTACACCTTC.

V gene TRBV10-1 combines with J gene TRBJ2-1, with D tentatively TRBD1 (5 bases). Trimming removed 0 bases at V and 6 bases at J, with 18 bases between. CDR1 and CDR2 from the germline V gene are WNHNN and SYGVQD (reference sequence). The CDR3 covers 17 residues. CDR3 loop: CASSESKYGREGNEQFF. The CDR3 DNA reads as TGCGCCAGCAGTGAGTCGAAGTATGGCAGGGAAGGCAATGAGCAGTTCTTC.

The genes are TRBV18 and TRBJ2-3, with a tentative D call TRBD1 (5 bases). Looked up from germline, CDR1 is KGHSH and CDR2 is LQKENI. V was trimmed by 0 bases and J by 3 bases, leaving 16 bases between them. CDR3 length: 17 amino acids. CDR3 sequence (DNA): TGTGCCAGCTCACCACCGAGATCAGGGCTGAAGACAGATACGCAGTATTTT. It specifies CASSPPRSGLKTDTQYF.

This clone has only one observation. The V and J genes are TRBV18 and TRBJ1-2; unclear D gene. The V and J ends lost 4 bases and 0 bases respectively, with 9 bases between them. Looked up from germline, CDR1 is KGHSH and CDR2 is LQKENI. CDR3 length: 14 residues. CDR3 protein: CASSQEHANYGYTF. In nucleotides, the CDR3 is TGTGCCAGCTCACAAGAGCATGCTAACTATGGCTACACCTTC.

As DNA, the CDR3 is TGTGCCAGCAGCTTACTAGGAGGGAGCGCTGAAGCTTTCTTT. This gives the protein CASSLLGGSAEAFF. The chain is built from TRBV7-9 and TRBJ1-1; D unresolved. The germline gives CDR1 SEHNR, CDR2 FQNEAQ (reference sequence). V lost 2 bases and J 6 bases, leaving 13 bases between the germline ends. The CDR3 totals 14 residues. The full variable domain, rest sourced from reference TRBV7-9 and TRBJ1-1, is DTGVSQNPRHKITKRGQNVTFRCDPISEHNRLYWYRQTLGQGPEFLTYFQNEAQLEKSRLLSDRFSAERPKGSFSTLEIQRTEQGDSAMYLCASSLLGGSAEAFFGQGTRLTVV.

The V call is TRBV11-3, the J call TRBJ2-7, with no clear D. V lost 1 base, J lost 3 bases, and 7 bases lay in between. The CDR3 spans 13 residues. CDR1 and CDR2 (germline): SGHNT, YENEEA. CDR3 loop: CASSLANGYEQYF. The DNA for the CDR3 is TGTGCCAGCAGCTTAGCTAACGGCTACGAGCAGTACTTC. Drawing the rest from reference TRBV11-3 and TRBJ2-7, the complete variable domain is EAGVVQSPRYKIIEKKQPVAFWCNPISGHNTLYWYLQNLGQGPELLIRYENEEAVDDSQLPKDRFSAERLKGVDSTLKIQPAELGDSAVYLCASSLANGYEQYFGPGTRLTVT.

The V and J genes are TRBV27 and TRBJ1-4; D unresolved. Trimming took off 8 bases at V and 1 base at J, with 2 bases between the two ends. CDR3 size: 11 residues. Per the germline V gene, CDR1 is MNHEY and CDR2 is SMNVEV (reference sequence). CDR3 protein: CASRTNEKLFF. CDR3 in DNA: TGTGCCAGCCGAACTAATGAAAAACTGTTTTTT.

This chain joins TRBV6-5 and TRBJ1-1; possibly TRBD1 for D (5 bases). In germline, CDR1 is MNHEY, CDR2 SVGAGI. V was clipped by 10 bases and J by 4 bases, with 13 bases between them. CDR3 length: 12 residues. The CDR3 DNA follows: TGTGCCACCCGGCGGGGGTCCACTGAAGCTTTCTTT. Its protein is CATRRGSTEAFF.

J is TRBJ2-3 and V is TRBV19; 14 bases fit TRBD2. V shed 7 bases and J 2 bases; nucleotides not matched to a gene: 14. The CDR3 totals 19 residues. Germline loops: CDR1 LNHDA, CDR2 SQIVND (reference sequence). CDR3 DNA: TGTGCCAGTATGAAGGAGGACAGGGGACTAGCGGGGGACACAGATACGCAGTATTTT. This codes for CASMKEDRGLAGDTDTQYF.

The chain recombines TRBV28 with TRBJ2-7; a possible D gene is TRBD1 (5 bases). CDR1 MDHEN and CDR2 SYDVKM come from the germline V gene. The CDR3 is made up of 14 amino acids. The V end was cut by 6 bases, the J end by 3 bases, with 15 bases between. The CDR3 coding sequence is TGTGCCAGCAGGACAGACACAAGCTACTACGAGCAGTACTTC. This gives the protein CASRTDTSYYEQYF.

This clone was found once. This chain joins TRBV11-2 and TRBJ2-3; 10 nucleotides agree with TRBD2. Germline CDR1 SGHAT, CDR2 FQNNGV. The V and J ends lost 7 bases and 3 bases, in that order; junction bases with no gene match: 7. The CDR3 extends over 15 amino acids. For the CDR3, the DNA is TGTGCCAGCATACTAGCGGGATGGGGGACAGATACGCAGTATTTT. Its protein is CASILAGWGTDTQYF.

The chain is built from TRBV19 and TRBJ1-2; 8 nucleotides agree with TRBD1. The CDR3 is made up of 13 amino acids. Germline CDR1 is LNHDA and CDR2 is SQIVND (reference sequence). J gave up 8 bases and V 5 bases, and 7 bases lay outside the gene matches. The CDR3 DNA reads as TGTGCCAGTAGTCAACAGGGGGATCGGGGCTACACCTTC. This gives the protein CASSQQGDRGYTF.